The 25 T cell receptor beta chains below were found in one sample sequenced in a study of response to subunit inactivated influenza vaccine. MiXCR was run by TCRdb on the RT-PCR reads, yielding one entry per CDR3 protein. The data show 550,000 to 800,000 distinct CDR3 sequences, with more than 15% seen just once and 11% held by the top ten. The sample consisted of PBMCs from blood, taken about 13 days after vaccination. These TCRs come from a middle-aged man who received an inactivated influenza vaccine.

This clonotype was seen once. The chain links TRBV9 to TRBJ2-6; D gene uncertain. V lost 3 bases to trimming and J lost 3 bases, with 7 bases between them. The CDR3 runs to 14 residues. The germline CDR1 and CDR2 sequences are SGDLS and YYNGEE. The CDR3: CASSGDGGANVLTF. The CDR3 nucleotides read TGTGCCAGCAGCGGGGATGGTGGGGCCAACGTCCTGACTTTC.

The J gene is TRBJ2-1, the V gene TRBV10-2, with 11 bases matching TRBD2. The CDR3 has 16 amino acids. Per germline, CDR1 WSHSY and CDR2 SAAADI. V trimming: 7 bases; J trimming: 2 bases; junction bases outside the gene matches: 7. This CDR3 reads CASINLAGGPYNEQFF. The CDR3 nucleotides are TGCGCCAGCATTAACTTAGCGGGGGGGCCCTACAATGAGCAGTTCTTC.

The chain employs TRBV28 and TRBJ2-5; a possible D gene is TRBD1 (6 bases). Looked up from germline, CDR1 is MDHEN and CDR2 is SYDVKM. V lost 5 bases and J 2 bases, leaving 21 bases between the germline ends. This CDR3 has 17 residues. The CDR3 protein is CASSPILNREMQETQYF. The CDR3 DNA reads TGTGCCAGCAGTCCAATCCTAAACAGGGAAATGCAAGAGACCCAGTACTTC.

The chain is built from TRBV14 and TRBJ2-5, with D tentatively TRBD1 (5 bases). From germline, CDR1 is SGHDN and CDR2 FVKESK. This CDR3 is built from 16 residues. V shed 0 bases and J shed 5 bases, with 16 bases lying between them. The CDR3 coding sequence is TGTGCCAGCAGCCAAGATGTCGGCAGGGCACGGGAGACCCAGTACTTC. Translating gives CASSQDVGRARETQYF.

The chain recombines TRBV7-9 with TRBJ2-2, with D unclear. This CDR3 contains 17 residues. From germline, CDR1 is SEHNR and CDR2 FQNEAQ (reference sequence). V was shortened by 7 bases and J by 1 base, with 19 bases between the two germline ends. The CDR3 reads CASKISWARQNTGELFF. CDR3 nucleotides: TGTGCCAGCAAAATCTCGTGGGCTAGGCAGAACACCGGGGAGCTGTTTTTT. Drawing the rest from reference TRBV7-9 and TRBJ2-2, the complete variable domain is DTGVSQNPRHKITKRGQNVTFRCDPISEHNRLYWYRQTLGQGPEFLTYFQNEAQLEKSRLLSDRFSAERPKGSFSTLEIQRTEQGDSAMYLCASKISWARQNTGELFFGEGSRLTVL.

This clonotype was detected only a few times. The chain has TRBV3-1 and TRBJ2-7, with 7 nucleotides matching TRBD2. CDR3 length: 13 residues. Trimming at V came to 6 bases and at J to 7 bases, leaving 9 bases not matched to a gene. Germline-derived CDR1 and CDR2 are LGHDT and YNNKEL (reference sequence). The CDR3 loop reads CASSPRLAGEQYF. CDR3 sequence (DNA): TGTGCCAGCAGTCCCCGACTAGCCGGAGAGCAGTACTTC.

This clonotype was detected a few times. The chain links TRBV2 to TRBJ2-1; D call uncertain. Between the trimmed V and J ends, which lost 4 bases and 4 bases, there was a span of 11 bases. CDR1 and CDR2 (germline): SNHLY, FYNNEI. CDR3 length: 14 residues. This CDR3 is CASSARSAYNEQFF. DNA of the CDR3: TGTGCCAGCAGTGCTAGGTCAGCTTACAATGAGCAGTTCTTC.

Only a few counts were recorded for this clonotype. The rearrangement links TRBV4-3 to TRBJ2-1, with a weak D call TRBD2 (5 bases). This CDR3 is built from 16 residues. CDR1 and CDR2 (germline): LGHNA, YSLEER. V was trimmed by 3 bases and J by 1 base, leaving 13 bases between them. The CDR3 sequence: CASSQETGYSYNEQFF. CDR3 DNA sequence: TGCGCCAGCAGCCAGGAAACGGGGTATTCCTACAATGAGCAGTTCTTC.

This clonotype was recorded at least ten times. The J gene is TRBJ2-7, the V gene TRBV29-1; 8 nucleotides agree with TRBD2. The germline V gene has CDR1 SQVTM and CDR2 ANQGSEA. This CDR3 spans 11 amino acids. Trimming removed 7 bases from V and 13 bases from J; junction bases left unmatched: 12. CDR3 amino acids: CSAELAGFVYF. For the CDR3, the DNA is TGCAGCGCTGAGTTAGCGGGATTCGTCTACTTC.

This clonotype was counted ten times or more. The chain uses TRBV7-9 and TRBJ2-1; D is undetermined. With 5 bases removed from V and 5 bases from J, the gap between germline ends came to 10 bases. The CDR3 is 13 residues long. In germline, CDR1 is SEHNR, CDR2 FQNEAQ (reference sequence). Here the CDR3 DNA reads TGTGCCAGCAGCAAATCAGGTGACAATGAGCAGTTCTTC. Amino acid sequence: CASSKSGDNEQFF.

The rearrangement uses TRBV11-2 and TRBJ1-2; D gene unclear. The CDR3 is made up of 14 amino acids. CDR1 and CDR2 (germline): SGHAT, FQNNGV. V was cut by 2 bases and J by 4 bases, with 11 bases left in between. CDR3 in DNA: TGTGCCAGCAGCTTATCCCCACTCGGCTATGGCTACACCTTC. Translated, it gives CASSLSPLGYGYTF.

This clonotype has only a few counts. A much larger clone lies a single base off, so this may be a read error. V is TRBV15 and J is TRBJ2-5, with TRBD2 matching over 8 bases. The germline gives CDR1 LNHNV, CDR2 YYDKDF (reference sequence). J gave up 5 bases and V 4 bases, and 6 bases lay outside the gene matches. The CDR3 is 14 amino acids. The CDR3 sequence: CATSNRGGGETQYF. Written as DNA, the CDR3 is TGTGCCACCAGCAACCGGGGGGGTGGGGAGACCCAGTACTTC.

Remarks on this clonotype: Germline and junction disagree at one end, which may indicate a read error. The chain links TRBV28 to TRBJ2-6; tentative D call: TRBD1 (5 bases). CDR1 MDHEN and CDR2 SYDVKM come from the germline V gene. This CDR3 comprises 17 residues. CDR3 sequence reads: CASSLSGFDSGAIVLTF. For the CDR3, the DNA is TGTGCCAGCAGTTTATCCGGCTTCGACTCTGGGGCCATCGTCCTGACTTTC.

This rearrangement joins TRBV4-3 to TRBJ2-7, with unresolved D. CDR3 length: 15 residues. The V gene's germline CDR1 is LGHNA and CDR2 YSLEER. Deletions cut 0 bases from V and 2 bases from J, with 11 bases between. As DNA, the CDR3 is TGCGCCAGCAGCCAAGATGTCAACAGAGCCTACGAGCAGTACTTC. It codes for CASSQDVNRAYEQYF.

V gene TRBV7-8 combines with J gene TRBJ2-4, with D perhaps assigned TRBD1 or TRBD2 (5 bases each). The CDR3 is 16 amino acids. CDR1 and CDR2 from the germline V gene are SGHVS and FQNEAQ. V lost 1 base and J 1 base, leaving 11 bases between the germline ends. The CDR3 sequence is CASSLERWGAKNIQYF. The CDR3 nucleotides are TGTGCCAGCAGCTTAGAGCGATGGGGGGCCAAAAACATTCAGTACTTC.

This chain connects TRBV19 to TRBJ2-5; 10 positions match TRBD2. The germline CDR1 and CDR2 sequences are LNHDA and SQIVND (reference sequence). This CDR3 has 17 amino acids. V was clipped by 5 bases and J by 5 bases; unmatched bases: 14. This CDR3 reads CASSSTSGYLGRETQYF. The DNA for the CDR3 is TGTGCCAGTAGTTCGACTAGCGGGTATCTCGGGCGGGAGACCCAGTACTTC.

V gene TRBV5-1 combines with J gene TRBJ2-7; 8 bases are shared with TRBD1. V trimming: 2 bases; J trimming: 6 bases; junction bases outside the gene matches: 4. CDR1 is SGHRS, CDR2 YFSETQ, per germline. This CDR3 is 13 amino acids long. The CDR3 DNA sequence: TGCGCCAGCAGCTTCGACAGGGGACCCGAGCAGTACTTC. Translating gives CASSFDRGPEQYF.

This clonotype was observed at least ten times. The chain carries TRBV29-1 and TRBJ1-2; perhaps TRBD1 as D (6 bases). The CDR3 covers 12 residues. The V end was cut by 4 bases, the J end by 5 bases, with 11 bases between. CDR1 is SQVTM, CDR2 ANQGSEA, per germline. The CDR3 region has the DNA TGCAGCGTTGTGGCAGGGGTGTATGGCTACACCTTC. This encodes CSVVAGVYGYTF. The full variable domain, its missing parts supplied by reference TRBV29-1 and TRBJ1-2, is SAVISQKPSRDICQRGTSLTIQCQVDSQVTMMFWYRQQPGQSLTLIATANQGSEATYESGFVIDKFPISRPNLTFSTLTVSNMSPEDSSIYLCSVVAGVYGYTFGSGTRLTVV.

J is TRBJ2-7 and V is TRBV5-1, with D perhaps TRBD2 (6 bases). There are 18 residues in the CDR3. Trimming cost V 4 bases and J 0 bases, with 23 bases left between them. Germline V gene lookup returns CDR1 SGHRS and CDR2 YFSETQ. Here the CDR3 DNA reads TGCGCCAGCAGCGTGGGAGGTCTTGGGACGGAGAGCTCCTACGAGCAGTACTTC. Its translation is CASSVGGLGTESSYEQYF.

V and J are TRBV6-1 and TRBJ2-7; 7 positions match TRBD1. This CDR3 spans 15 amino acids. The V gene end was trimmed by 6 bases and the J gene end by 7 bases; junction bases not matched to a gene: 15. Per germline, CDR1 MNHNS and CDR2 SASEGT. The CDR3 loop is CASSKTTGRVGEQYF. In nucleotides, the CDR3 is TGTGCCAGCAGCAAAACGACAGGGAGAGTAGGAGAGCAGTACTTC.

This clonotype was picked up a small number of times. For the CDR3, the DNA is TGTGCCAGCAGTTACGATGGCAATCAGCCCCAGCATTTT. Translation: CASSYDGNQPQHF. The chain combines TRBV6-2 or TRBV6-3 with TRBJ1-5; D call uncertain. Trimming left V 2 bases short and J 2 bases short, with 4 bases between. The germline V gene has CDR1 MNHEY and CDR2 SVGEGT. The CDR3 contains 13 residues.

This clonotype was detected only a few times. The chain combines TRBV28 with TRBJ1-2, with a weak D call TRBD1 (5 bases). CDR1 MDHEN and CDR2 SYDVKM come from the germline V gene. The ends were cut back, 6 bases at V and 3 bases at J, with 14 bases in the middle. The CDR3 is 14 amino acids. The CDR3 loop is CASSRPGADYGYTF. CDR3 DNA sequence: TGTGCCAGCAGCAGGCCTGGGGCGGACTATGGCTACACCTTC.

This clonotype was seen more than once but under ten times. V usage is TRBV4-1 and J usage is TRBJ2-1; no reliable D call. The CDR3 is 13 residues long. Germline V gene sequence: CDR1 MGHRA, CDR2 YSYEKL. With 0 bases removed from V and 5 bases from J, the gap between germline ends came to 5 bases. The DNA for the CDR3 is TGCGCCAGCAGCCAAGATGTAGACAATGAGCAGTTCTTC. Residues: CASSQDVDNEQFF.

The CDR3 nucleotides are TGCGCCAGCAGCCCTAGCCAAACGTACGAGCAGTACTTC. This codes for CASSPSQTYEQYF. The rearrangement links TRBV5-1 to TRBJ2-7; D possibly corresponds to TRBD2 (5 bases). Germline loops: CDR1 SGHRS, CDR2 YFSETQ. The V gene lost 4 bases and the J gene lost 4 bases, with 12 bases spanning the gap. This CDR3 has 13 residues.

This clonotype has a count of ten or more. The rearrangement uses TRBV7-2 and TRBJ2-7, with D unclear. The germline V gene encodes CDR1 SGHTA and CDR2 FQGNSA. V lost 6 bases and J lost 0, with 9 bases in between. This CDR3 is 13 amino acids long. This CDR3 is CASSSRVSYEQYF. CDR3 DNA: TGTGCCAGCAGTTCTCGTGTCTCCTACGAGCAGTACTTC.